The 23 T cell receptor beta chains below all came from one sample that was sequenced in a study. The TRBV12-4/TRBJ1-2 clonotypes were amplified using barcode primers with ligated adaptors. TCRdb recomputed calls from the multiplex PCR reads with MiXCR, one row per CDR3 protein. Of 2,000 or so distinct CDR3 sequences listed, over 1% are singletons. Sequencing was done on a sample of naive CD4+ T cells sorted from blood. As for subset: naive CD4+ T cells, CD4+CD45RA+CD25-. These receptors all stem from a female donor with breast cancer.

This clonotype was counted many times. The V call is TRBV12-3 or TRBV12-4, the J call TRBJ1-2; D may be TRBD1 (5 bases). V lost 5 bases, J lost 8 bases, and 15 bases lay in between. The CDR3 spans 13 residues. The CDR3 nucleotides read TGTGCCAGCAGTCAGGGTTTCAGGTACGGCTACACCTTC. Translation: CASSQGFRYGYTF.

By frequency in the sample, this clonotype is medium-sized (0.01 to 0.1%). The J gene is TRBJ1-2, the V gene TRBV12-3 or TRBV12-4; D call uncertain. CDR3 length equals 13 residues. Trimming pared 3 bases from V and 0 bases from J, leaving 5 bases between. The CDR3 loop reads CASSLLANYGYTF. CDR3 bases: TGTGCCAGCAGTTTGTTAGCTAACTATGGCTACACCTTC.

This clonotype rates as medium-sized. The genes are TRBV12-3 or TRBV12-4 and TRBJ1-2; D perhaps matches TRBD1 (6 bases). The ends were cut back, 6 bases at V and 0 bases at J, with 14 bases in the middle. CDR3 length equals 15 residues. The CDR3 DNA sequence: TGTGCCAGCAGCTTACATGACAGGACTAACTATGGCTACACCTTC. As protein: CASSLHDRTNYGYTF.

This clonotype counts as medium-sized (0.01 to 0.1%). The chain recombines TRBV12-3 or TRBV12-4 with TRBJ1-2; TRBD1 aligns across 7 bases. This CDR3 region has 13 residues. V lost 10 bases, J lost 4 bases, and 9 bases stayed unmatched. CDR3 region: CATRDRAGYGYTF. CDR3 nucleotide sequence: TGTGCCACCAGAGACAGGGCGGGCTATGGCTACACCTTC.

In its sample, this clonotype is medium-sized. J is TRBJ1-2 and V is TRBV12-3 or TRBV12-4, with 7 nucleotides matching TRBD1. The CDR3 is 14 amino acids. J gave up 2 bases and V 7 bases, and 7 bases lay outside the gene matches. The CDR3 region is CASTQDRQNYGYTF. CDR3 coding DNA: TGTGCCAGCACTCAGGACAGGCAGAACTATGGCTACACCTTC.

Judged by abundance, this clonotype is large. This rearrangement joins TRBV12-3 or TRBV12-4 to TRBJ1-2; no clear D. V was pared by 2 bases and J by 7 bases, with 8 bases between. The CDR3 loop spans 12 amino acids. The CDR3 protein is CASSLYVFGYTF. The CDR3 DNA reads as TGTGCCAGCAGTTTATACGTGTTTGGCTACACCTTC.

V usage is TRBV12-3 or TRBV12-4 and J usage is TRBJ1-2; 7 bases map to TRBD1. Trimming took 6 bases from V and 12 from J; bases not matched to a gene: 10. CDR3 size: 12 residues. The CDR3 DNA follows: TGTGCCAGCAGCTCGCATGGACAGGTCGACACCTTC. Protein product: CASSSHGQVDTF.

This clonotype was seen repeatedly, ten times or more. The V and J genes are TRBV12-3 or TRBV12-4 and TRBJ1-2; the D is unclear. V lost 3 bases to trimming and J lost 2 bases, with 7 bases between them. The CDR3 has 13 amino acids. CDR3 amino acids: CASSLRQNYGYTF. Here the CDR3 DNA reads TGTGCCAGCAGTTTGAGGCAGAACTATGGCTACACCTTC.

By share, this clonotype counts as medium-sized (0.01 to 0.1%). J is TRBJ1-2 and V is TRBV12-3 or TRBV12-4, with no clear D. This CDR3 comprises 14 residues. Trimming stripped 5 bases from V and 2 bases from J, with 12 bases between. DNA for the CDR3: TGTGCCAGCAGTCAAAGGACGGGGAACTATGGCTACACCTTC. Translating it yields CASSQRTGNYGYTF.

This clonotype is labeled medium-sized. The chain combines TRBV12-3 or TRBV12-4 with TRBJ1-2; TRBD1 matches 7 bases. The CDR3 runs to 14 residues. Trimming removed 3 bases from V and 5 bases from J; junction bases left unmatched: 6. The CDR3 coding sequence is TGTGCCAGCAGTTTGGGACAGCGCCTTTATGGCTACACCTTC. This encodes CASSLGQRLYGYTF.

This clonotype was counted many times. The rearrangement links TRBV12-3 or TRBV12-4 to TRBJ1-2; D gene unclear. V was clipped by 3 bases and J by 5 bases, with 7 bases between them. The CDR3 runs to 12 residues. Here the CDR3 DNA reads TGTGCCAGCAGTTTCGGGGAGTATGGCTACACCTTC. Its protein product is CASSFGEYGYTF.

This clonotype ranks as medium-sized. The V gene is TRBV12-3 or TRBV12-4, the J gene TRBJ1-2, with 8 bases identical to TRBD1. Unmatched junction bases numbered 11, after V lost 6 bases and J lost 2 bases. The CDR3 has 16 residues. The CDR3 loop is CASRPGQGKANYGYTF. The CDR3 nucleotides read TGTGCCAGCAGACCAGGACAGGGAAAGGCGAACTATGGCTACACCTTC.

The V and J genes are TRBV12-3 or TRBV12-4 and TRBJ1-2, with a weak D call TRBD1 (5 bases). Trimming took off 7 bases at V and 9 bases at J, with 15 bases between the two ends. This CDR3 comprises 12 residues. In nucleotides, the CDR3 is TGTGCCAGCACCAACACGACAGTGAGCTACACCTTC. The encoded protein is CASTNTTVSYTF.

By its share, this clonotype is medium-sized. The V and J genes are TRBV12-3 or TRBV12-4 and TRBJ1-2; TRBD1 might be the D (5 bases). The CDR3 covers 13 residues. The V gene lost 7 bases and the J gene lost 3 bases, with 12 bases spanning the gap. The CDR3 is CASTLGPDYGYTF. CDR3 bases: TGTGCCAGCACCTTGGGACCAGACTATGGCTACACCTTC.

In this sample, this clonotype is medium-sized. The chain links TRBV12-3 or TRBV12-4 to TRBJ1-2, with D uncertain. Trimming left V 6 bases short and J 4 bases short, with 9 bases between. This CDR3 region has 12 residues. The CDR3 loop reads CASRDGSYGYTF. Here the CDR3 DNA reads TGTGCCAGCAGGGACGGTTCCTATGGCTACACCTTC.

There are many counts of this clonotype. The J gene is TRBJ1-2, the V gene TRBV12-3 or TRBV12-4, with TRBD1 identical over 7 bases. The CDR3 consists of 14 residues. The ends lost 6 bases at V and 2 bases at J; junction bases unmatched: 6. CDR3 in amino acids: CASRPGQANYGYTF. The DNA for the CDR3 is TGTGCCAGCAGGCCCGGACAGGCCAACTATGGCTACACCTTC.

This clonotype is medium-sized. The chain is built from TRBV12-3 or TRBV12-4 and TRBJ1-2; D is ambiguous. This CDR3 has 12 amino acids. Trimming cost V 6 bases and J 7 bases, with 12 bases left between them. CDR3 residues: CASSRRMAGYTF. CDR3 sequence (DNA): TGTGCCAGCAGCCGCAGGATGGCTGGCTACACCTTC.

At least ten counts were recorded for this clonotype. The CDR3 loop is CASSPTNYGYTF. CDR3 DNA: TGTGCCAGCAGTCCAACTAACTATGGCTACACCTTC. The chain has TRBV12-3 or TRBV12-4 and TRBJ1-2; no definite D call. CDR3 length: 12 residues. V was trimmed by 5 bases and J by 0 bases, leaving 4 bases between them.

This clonotype is labeled medium-sized. The chain uses TRBV12-3 or TRBV12-4 and TRBJ1-2, with a tentative D call TRBD1 (6 bases). V lost 2 bases and J 1 base, leaving 14 bases between the germline ends. This CDR3 comprises 16 residues. CDR3 protein: CASSLKFGTYNYGYTF. DNA for the CDR3: TGTGCCAGCAGTTTAAAGTTTGGGACATATAACTATGGCTACACCTTC.

This clonotype has ten or more counts. The J gene is TRBJ1-2, the V gene TRBV12-3 or TRBV12-4; a possible D gene is TRBD1 (5 bases). The CDR3 spans 13 residues. V lost 3 bases to trimming and J lost 4 bases, with 9 bases between them. The CDR3 nucleotides are TGTGCCAGCAGTTTGCGACAGTCCTATGGCTACACCTTC. Translating gives CASSLRQSYGYTF.

CDR3 bases: TGTGCCAGCAGTTTCAGTCAGGCTAACTATGGCTACACCTTC. It specifies CASSFSQANYGYTF. This sequence joins TRBV12-3 or TRBV12-4 and TRBJ1-2, with D hard to call. This CDR3 is 14 amino acids long. V was pared by 3 bases and J by 0 bases, with 8 bases between.

By sample share, this clonotype is large. The chain is built from TRBV12-3 or TRBV12-4 and TRBJ1-2; tentatively, D is TRBD1 (5 bases). The length of the CDR3 is 13 residues. V lost 5 bases and J lost 4, with 11 bases in between. CDR3 protein: CASSPSTVYGYTF. CDR3 coding DNA: TGTGCCAGCAGTCCTTCGACAGTCTATGGCTACACCTTC.

This clonotype is judged medium-sized. The V and J genes are TRBV12-3 or TRBV12-4 and TRBJ1-2; unclear D gene. The CDR3 loop spans 15 amino acids. Between the trimmed V and J ends, which lost 3 bases and 1 base, there was a span of 12 bases. Here the CDR3 DNA reads TGTGCCAGCAGTTTGAAAGCTACCGTTAACTATGGCTACACCTTC. It is translated as CASSLKATVNYGYTF.